The sequence of this T cell receptor (beta chain) was determined in a study of CD8 T cells in ankylosing spondylitis (TCRdb year 2017). Study-wide context: The study profiled T cell receptor beta repertoires in healthy donors and ankylosing spondylitis patients to find disease-linked TCR variants. In total, the full study cohort was made up of about 110 healthy donors and 25 ankylosing spondylitis patients. Peripheral blood was sampled, and synovial fluid was additionally collected from ankylosing spondylitis patients. What the work shows at the level of the full study, not this receptor alone: Some motif variants were previously reported in synovial fluid and blood of reactive arthritis patients, suggesting common disease-initiation mechanisms. In peripheral blood, the disease-linked clones were found at relatively low frequencies and had a CD8+ phenotype. Blood from ankylosing spondylitis patients appeared to be characterized by a TCR beta motif made up of under ten highly homologous amino acid variants. According to the report, matched synovial fluid samples from ankylosing spondylitis patients were significantly enriched for the disease-linked clones.

For sequencing, an Illumina HiSeq 2500 was employed. Quantitative 5'-RACE with molecular barcodes was the method used to prepare the TCR beta libraries. As for the original processing: A new computational method based on a probabilistic model of VDJ rearrangement was used to identify disease-linked TCR variants. TCRdb reworked the public reads: Q25 trimming with fastp, MiXCR clone assembly, productive beta chains retained. Under each unique CDR3 protein, matching rows form one entry showing the most common genes and DNA. TCRdb, not the original authors, processed these V and J calls. For this sample there are 350,000 to 450,000 distinct CDR3 sequences; 25% to 30% appear just once. The ten largest clones add up to 0.75% to 0.9% of the sample. In regard to this clonotype: What antigen it recognizes has not been identified. There are no base qualities to consult, and no much larger clone falls within one base.

The CDR3 goes from the cysteine to the phenylalanine over 14 residues. This entry keeps only the CDR3 DNA: 42 bases, framed from base 1. According to the germline V gene, CDR1 reads LGHNA and CDR2 reads YNFKEQ. V is reduced by 0 bases and J by 0 bases, leaving a spacing of 6 bases between them. The chain employs TRBV4-2 and TRBJ2-7, with the D gene uncertain. The sample consisted of blood, either unsorted or a sorted T cell fraction (not recorded which). The TCR originated in a male donor with ankylosing spondylitis. In nucleotide form, the sequence is TGTGCCAGCAGCCAAGAACGAGGCTCCTACGAGCAGTACTTC. It specifies CASSQERGSYEQYF.